This entry features one T cell receptor beta chain sequence. In the original analysis: Reference gene primer amplification gave estimated nucleated cell counts. Measured with immunoSEQ multiplex PCR; TCRdb has only the in-frame clones, and not every one. Clone size and the V and J calls come from that table; the DNA yielded D and trimming. The top ten clones hold more than 3.5% of a sample with roughly 130,000 clones, about 90% of them seen once. This record belongs to a study of blood T cell repertoires in COVID-19. The origin of this receptor is a woman aged 60-70 years with acute or convalescent COVID-19. The specimen was peripheral blood.

The CDR3 is CAWSVGWEGDTGELFF. CDR3 sequence (DNA): TGTGCCTGGAGTGTAGGATGGGAAGGGGATACCGGGGAGCTGTTTTTT. V is TRBV30 and J is TRBJ2-2, with TRBD1 as a possible D gene (5 bases). The CDR3 contains 16 residues. The germline V gene encodes CDR1 GTSNPN and CDR2 SVGIG (reference sequence). Trimming pared 0 bases from V and 5 bases from J, leaving 16 bases between.